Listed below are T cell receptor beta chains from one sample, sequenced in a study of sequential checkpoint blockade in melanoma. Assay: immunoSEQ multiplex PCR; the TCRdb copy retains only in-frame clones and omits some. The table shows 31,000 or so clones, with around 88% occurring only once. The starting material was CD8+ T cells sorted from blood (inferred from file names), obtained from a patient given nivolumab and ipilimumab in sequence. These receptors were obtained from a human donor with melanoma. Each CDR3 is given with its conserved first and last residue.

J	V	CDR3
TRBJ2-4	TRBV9	CASSVGGGGVQYF
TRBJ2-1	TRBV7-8	CASSLALADYNEQFF
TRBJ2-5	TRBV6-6	CASSYPTGLVETQYF
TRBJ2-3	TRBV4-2	CASSQGPGADTQYF
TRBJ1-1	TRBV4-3	CASSQDLSYLNTEAFF
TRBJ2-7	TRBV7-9	CASSLNRVYEQYF
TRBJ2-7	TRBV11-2	CASSFGLKPYEQYF
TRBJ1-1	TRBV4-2	CASSSPGKGGTEAFF
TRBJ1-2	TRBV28	CASRITGGGYGYTF
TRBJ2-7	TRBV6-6	CASSPPPGQGSEQYF
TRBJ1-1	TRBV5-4	CASSSAGVEAFF
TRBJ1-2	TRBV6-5	CASSYSFRGSGGYTF
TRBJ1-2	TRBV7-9	CASSQDSLYGYTF
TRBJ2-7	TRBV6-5	CASSYGSLSSYEQYF
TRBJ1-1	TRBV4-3	CASSQEWALYTEAFF
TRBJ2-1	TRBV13	CASSSDPSGRAYNEQFF
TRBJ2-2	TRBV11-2	CASSFGSRNTGELFF
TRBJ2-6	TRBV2	CASTLWSSGANVLTF
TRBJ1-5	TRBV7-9	CASSLGGVQPQHF
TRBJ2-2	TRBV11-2	CASSSRPPSGGNTGELFF
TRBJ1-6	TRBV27	CASSPGQGAHSPLHF
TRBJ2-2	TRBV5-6	CASSLALAGRAWYTGELFF
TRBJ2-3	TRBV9	CASSVPVGTDTQYF
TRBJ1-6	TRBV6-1	CASSEHSSYNSPLHF
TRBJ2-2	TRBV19	CASIAVENTGELFF
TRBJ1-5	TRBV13	CASSLVARRGGNQPQHF
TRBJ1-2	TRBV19	CASSIPFWQAYGYTF
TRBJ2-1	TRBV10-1	CASSEPGQGNEQFF
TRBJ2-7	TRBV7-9	CASSSPGQRGYEQYF
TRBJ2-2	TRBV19	CASAPKYSVPGELFF
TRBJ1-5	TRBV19	CASSIRDSEQPQHF
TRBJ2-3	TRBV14	CASSPRQGGTDTQYF
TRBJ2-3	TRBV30	CAWSVRVPPDTQYF
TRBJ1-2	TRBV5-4	CASSLVAVVADGYTF
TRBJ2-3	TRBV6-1	CASSESSGGFTDTQYF
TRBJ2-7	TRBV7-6	CASSLELAASYEQYF
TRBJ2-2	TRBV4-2	CASSSSGGVAGELFF
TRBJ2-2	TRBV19	CASSIWDSTYTGELFF
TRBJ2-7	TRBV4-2	CASSQGRDRSYEQYF